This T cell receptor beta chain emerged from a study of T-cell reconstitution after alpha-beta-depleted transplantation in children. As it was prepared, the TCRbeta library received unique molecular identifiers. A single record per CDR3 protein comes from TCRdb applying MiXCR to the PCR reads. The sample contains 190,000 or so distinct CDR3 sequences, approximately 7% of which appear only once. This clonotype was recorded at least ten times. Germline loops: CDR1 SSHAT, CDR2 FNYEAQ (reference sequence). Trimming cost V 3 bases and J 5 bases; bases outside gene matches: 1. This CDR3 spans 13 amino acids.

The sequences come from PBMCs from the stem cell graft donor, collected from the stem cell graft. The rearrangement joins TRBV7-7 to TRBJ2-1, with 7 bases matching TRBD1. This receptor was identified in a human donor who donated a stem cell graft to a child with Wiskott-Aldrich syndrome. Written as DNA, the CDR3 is TGTGCCAGCAGCTTTGACAGGGACAATGAGCAGTTCTTC. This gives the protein CASSFDRDNEQFF.